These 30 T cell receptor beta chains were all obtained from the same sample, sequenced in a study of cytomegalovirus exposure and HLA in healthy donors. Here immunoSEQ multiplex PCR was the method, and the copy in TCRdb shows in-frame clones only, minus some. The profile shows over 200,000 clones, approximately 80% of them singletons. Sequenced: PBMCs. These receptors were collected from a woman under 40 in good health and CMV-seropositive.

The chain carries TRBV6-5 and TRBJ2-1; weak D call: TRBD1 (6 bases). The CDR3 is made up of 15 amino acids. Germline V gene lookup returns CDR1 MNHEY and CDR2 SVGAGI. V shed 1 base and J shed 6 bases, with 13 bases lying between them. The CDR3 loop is CASSYWQGMANEQFF. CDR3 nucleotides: TGTGCCAGCAGTTACTGGCAGGGGATGGCCAATGAGCAGTTCTTC.

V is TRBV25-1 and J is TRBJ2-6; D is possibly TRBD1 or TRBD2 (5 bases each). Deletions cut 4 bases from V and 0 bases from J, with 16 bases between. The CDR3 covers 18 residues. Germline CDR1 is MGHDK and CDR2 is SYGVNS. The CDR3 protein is CASSGVWRTSSGANVLTF. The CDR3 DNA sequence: TGTGCCAGCAGTGGGGTCTGGAGGACAAGCTCTGGGGCCAACGTCCTGACTTTC.

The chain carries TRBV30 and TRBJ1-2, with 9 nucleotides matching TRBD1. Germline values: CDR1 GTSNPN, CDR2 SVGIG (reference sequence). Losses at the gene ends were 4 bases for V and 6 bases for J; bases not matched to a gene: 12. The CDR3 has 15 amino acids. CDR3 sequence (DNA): TGTGCCTGGAAACCCCGGGACAGGGTTCTCGATGGCTACACCTTC. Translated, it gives CAWKPRDRVLDGYTF.

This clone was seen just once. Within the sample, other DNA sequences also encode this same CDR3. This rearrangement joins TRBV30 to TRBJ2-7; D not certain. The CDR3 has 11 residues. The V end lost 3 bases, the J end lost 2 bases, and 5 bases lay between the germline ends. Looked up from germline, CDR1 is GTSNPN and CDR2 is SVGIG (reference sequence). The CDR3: CAWSATYEQYF. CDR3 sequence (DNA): TGTGCCTGGAGCGCCACCTACGAGCAGTACTTC.

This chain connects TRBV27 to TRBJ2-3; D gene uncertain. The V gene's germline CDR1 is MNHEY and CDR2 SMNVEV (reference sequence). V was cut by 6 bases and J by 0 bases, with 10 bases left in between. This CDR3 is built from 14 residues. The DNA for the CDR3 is TGTGCCAGCAGAAGCCGCCCCAGCACAGATACGCAGTATTTT. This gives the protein CASRSRPSTDTQYF.

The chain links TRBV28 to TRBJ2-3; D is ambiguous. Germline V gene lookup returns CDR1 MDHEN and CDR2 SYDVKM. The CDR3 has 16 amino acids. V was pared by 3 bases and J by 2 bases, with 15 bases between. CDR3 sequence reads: CASSFIGVGYTDTQYF. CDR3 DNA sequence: TGTGCCAGCAGTTTCATTGGGGTAGGGTACACAGATACGCAGTATTTT.

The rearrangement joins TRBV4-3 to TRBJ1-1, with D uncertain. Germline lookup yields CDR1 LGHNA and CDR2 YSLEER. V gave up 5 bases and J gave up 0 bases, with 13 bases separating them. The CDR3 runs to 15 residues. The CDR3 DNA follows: TGCGCCAGCAGCAATCGGGCCAGAATGAACACTGAAGCTTTCTTT. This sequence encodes CASSNRARMNTEAFF.

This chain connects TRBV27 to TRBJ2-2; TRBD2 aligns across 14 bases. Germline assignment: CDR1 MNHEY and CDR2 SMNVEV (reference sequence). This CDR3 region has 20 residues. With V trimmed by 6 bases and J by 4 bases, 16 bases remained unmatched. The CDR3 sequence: CASSGIPGLAGVWGTGELFF. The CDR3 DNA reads TGTGCCAGCAGCGGAATACCGGGACTAGCGGGAGTATGGGGCACCGGGGAGCTGTTTTTT.

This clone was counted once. CDR3 amino acids: CASKGQGAGEQYF. The CDR3 DNA reads TGTGCCAGCAAGGGGCAGGGGGCCGGCGAGCAGTACTTC. The gene calls are TRBV5-4 and TRBJ2-7; 8 nucleotides match TRBD1. The trim removed 6 bases at V and 6 bases at J, leaving 8 bases unmatched. Per the germline V gene, CDR1 is SGHNT and CDR2 is YYREEE (reference sequence). This CDR3 contains 13 residues.

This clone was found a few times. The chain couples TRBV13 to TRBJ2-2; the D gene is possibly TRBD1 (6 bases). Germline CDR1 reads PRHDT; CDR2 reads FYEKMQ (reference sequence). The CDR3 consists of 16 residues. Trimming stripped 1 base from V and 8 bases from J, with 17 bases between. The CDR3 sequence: CASSLARVGGAGELFF. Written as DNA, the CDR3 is TGTGCCAGCAGCTTAGCGCGAGTAGGGGGAGCTGGGGAGCTGTTTTTT.

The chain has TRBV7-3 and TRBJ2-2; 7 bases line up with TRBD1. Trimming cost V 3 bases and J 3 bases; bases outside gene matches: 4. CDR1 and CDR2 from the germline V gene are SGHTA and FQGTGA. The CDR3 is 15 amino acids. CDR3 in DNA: TGTGCCAGCAGCTTCAGACAGGGTGACACCGGGGAGCTGTTTTTT. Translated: CASSFRQGDTGELFF.

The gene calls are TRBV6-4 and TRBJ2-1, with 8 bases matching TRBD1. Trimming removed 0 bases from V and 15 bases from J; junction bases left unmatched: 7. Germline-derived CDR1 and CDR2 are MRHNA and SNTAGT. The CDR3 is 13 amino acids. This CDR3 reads CASSDSAGQVLFF. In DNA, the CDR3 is TGTGCCAGCAGTGACTCCGCGGGACAGGTACTGTTCTTC.

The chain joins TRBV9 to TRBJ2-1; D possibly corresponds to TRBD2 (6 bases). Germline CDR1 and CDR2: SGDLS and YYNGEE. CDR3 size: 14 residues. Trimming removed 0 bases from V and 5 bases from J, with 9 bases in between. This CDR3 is CASSVGGNNNEQFF. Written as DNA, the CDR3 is TGTGCCAGCAGCGTAGGCGGGAATAACAATGAGCAGTTCTTC.

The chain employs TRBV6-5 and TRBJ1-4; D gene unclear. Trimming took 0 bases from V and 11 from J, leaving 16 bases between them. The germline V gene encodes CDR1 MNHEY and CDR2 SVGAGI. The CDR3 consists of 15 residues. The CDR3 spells CASSYSFSRGGKLFF. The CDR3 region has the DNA TGTGCCAGCAGTTACTCCTTTTCCCGGGGTGGGAAACTGTTTTTT.

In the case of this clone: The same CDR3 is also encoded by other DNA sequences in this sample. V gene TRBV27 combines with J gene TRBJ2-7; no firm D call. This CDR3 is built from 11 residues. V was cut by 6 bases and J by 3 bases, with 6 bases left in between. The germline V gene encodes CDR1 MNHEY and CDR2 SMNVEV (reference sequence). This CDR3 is CASSTNYEQYF. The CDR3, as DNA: TGTGCCAGCAGCACAAACTACGAGCAGTACTTC.

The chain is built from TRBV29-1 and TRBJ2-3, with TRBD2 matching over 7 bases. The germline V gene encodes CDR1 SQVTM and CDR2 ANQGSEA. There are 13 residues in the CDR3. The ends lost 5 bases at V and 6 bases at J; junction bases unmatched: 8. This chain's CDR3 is CSVLAGNADTQYF. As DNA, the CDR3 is TGCAGCGTTTTAGCGGGTAATGCGGATACGCAGTATTTT.

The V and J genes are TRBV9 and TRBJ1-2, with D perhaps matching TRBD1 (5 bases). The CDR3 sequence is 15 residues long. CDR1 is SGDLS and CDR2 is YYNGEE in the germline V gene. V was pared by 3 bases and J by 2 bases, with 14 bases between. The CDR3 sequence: CASSEAGVSNYGYTF. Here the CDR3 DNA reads TGTGCCAGCAGCGAGGCGGGGGTTTCGAACTATGGCTACACCTTC.

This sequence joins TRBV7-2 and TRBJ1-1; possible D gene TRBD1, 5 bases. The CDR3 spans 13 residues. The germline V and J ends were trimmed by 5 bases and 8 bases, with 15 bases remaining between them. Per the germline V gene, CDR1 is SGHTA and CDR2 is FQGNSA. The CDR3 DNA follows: TGTGCCAGCAGCCTACAGGCCGATACGGAAGCTTTCTTT. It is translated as CASSLQADTEAFF.

The CDR3 nucleotides are TGTGCCAGCAGCAAGACAGGGTCCGGAAACACCATATATTTT. Protein sequence: CASSKTGSGNTIYF. The rearrangement uses TRBV6-5 and TRBJ1-3, with 7 bases that match TRBD1. The CDR3 covers 14 residues. J lost 4 bases, V lost 6 bases, and 6 bases had no gene match. Germline V gene lookup returns CDR1 MNHEY and CDR2 SVGAGI.

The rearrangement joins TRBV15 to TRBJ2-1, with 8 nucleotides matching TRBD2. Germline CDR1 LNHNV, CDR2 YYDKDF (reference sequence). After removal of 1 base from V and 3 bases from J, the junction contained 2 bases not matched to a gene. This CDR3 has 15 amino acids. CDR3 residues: CATSRVAGYYNEQFF. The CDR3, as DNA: TGTGCCACCAGCAGAGTAGCGGGGTACTACAATGAGCAGTTCTTC.

This CDR3 is CAISDSGGNTDTQYF. The CDR3 nucleotides are TGTGCCATCAGTGATAGTGGTGGGAACACAGATACGCAGTATTTT. The V gene is TRBV10-3, the J gene TRBJ2-3, with D unresolved. This CDR3 spans 15 amino acids. Trimming took 3 bases from V and 2 from J, leaving 12 bases between them. Germline V CDR1 and CDR2: ENHRY, SYGVKD.

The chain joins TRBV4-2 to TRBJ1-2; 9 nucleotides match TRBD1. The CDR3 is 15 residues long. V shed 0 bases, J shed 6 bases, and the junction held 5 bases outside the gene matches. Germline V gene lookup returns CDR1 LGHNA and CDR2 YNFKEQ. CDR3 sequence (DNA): TGTGCCAGCAGCCAAGAACAGGGGGCGGTAAATGGCTACACCTTC. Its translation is CASSQEQGAVNGYTF.

CDR3 amino acids: CASTLGQGSYEQYF. CDR3 bases: TGTGCCAGCACCTTGGGACAGGGATCCTACGAGCAGTACTTC. The chain combines TRBV7-9 with TRBJ2-7, with 9 bases matching TRBD1. V was clipped by 7 bases and J by 1 base; unmatched bases: 5. Germline CDR1 is SEHNR and CDR2 is FQNEAQ (reference sequence). The CDR3 is 14 residues long.

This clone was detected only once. DNA for the CDR3: TGTGCCAGCAGTGATTGGACTAGGCCAACCCTCTACAATGAGCAGTTCTTC. Its protein product is CASSDWTRPTLYNEQFF. The chain has TRBV28 and TRBJ2-1; the match to TRBD2 covers 7 bases. V was pared by 5 bases and J by 3 bases, with 13 bases of the junction left unmatched. From germline, CDR1 is MDHEN and CDR2 SYDVKM. The CDR3 has 17 amino acids. The full variable domain, rest sourced from reference TRBV28 and TRBJ2-1, is DVKVTQSSRYLVKRTGEKVFLECVQDMDHENMFWYRQDPGLGLRLIYFSYDVKMKEKGDIPEGYSVSREKKERFSLILESASTNQTSMYLCASSDWTRPTLYNEQFFGPGTRLTVL.

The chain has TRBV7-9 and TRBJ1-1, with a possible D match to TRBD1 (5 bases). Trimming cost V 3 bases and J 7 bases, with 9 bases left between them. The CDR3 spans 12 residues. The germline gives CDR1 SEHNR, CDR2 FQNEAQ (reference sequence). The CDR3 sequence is CASSFLGDEAFF. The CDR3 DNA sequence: TGTGCCAGCAGCTTTCTGGGGGATGAAGCTTTCTTT.

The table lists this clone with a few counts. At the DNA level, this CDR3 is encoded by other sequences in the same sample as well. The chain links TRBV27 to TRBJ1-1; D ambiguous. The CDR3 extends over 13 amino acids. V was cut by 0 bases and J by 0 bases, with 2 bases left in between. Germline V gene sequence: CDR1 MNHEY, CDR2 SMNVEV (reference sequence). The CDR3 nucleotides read TGTGCCAGCAGTTTATCGCTGAACACTGAAGCTTTCTTT. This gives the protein CASSLSLNTEAFF.

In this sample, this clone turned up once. The CDR3: CAISEQISNNEQFF. The CDR3 coding sequence is TGTGCCATCAGTGAGCAGATATCTAACAATGAGCAGTTCTTC. The J gene is TRBJ2-1, the V gene TRBV10-3; D is undetermined. Between the trimmed V and J ends, which lost 2 bases and 5 bases, there was a span of 10 bases. The CDR3 extends over 14 amino acids. Germline values: CDR1 ENHRY, CDR2 SYGVKD.

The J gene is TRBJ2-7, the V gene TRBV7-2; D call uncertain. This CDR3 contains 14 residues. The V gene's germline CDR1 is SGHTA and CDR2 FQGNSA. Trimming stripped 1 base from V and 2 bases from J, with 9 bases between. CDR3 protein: CASSLVESTYEQYF. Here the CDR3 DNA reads TGTGCCAGCAGCTTAGTCGAGTCCACCTACGAGCAGTACTTC.

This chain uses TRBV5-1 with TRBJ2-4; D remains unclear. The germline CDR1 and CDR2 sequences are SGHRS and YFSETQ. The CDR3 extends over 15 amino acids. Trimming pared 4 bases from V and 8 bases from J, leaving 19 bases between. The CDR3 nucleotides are TGCGCCAGCAGCCCGGGCCGTGGGGTAGGTTACATTCAGTACTTC. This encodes CASSPGRGVGYIQYF.

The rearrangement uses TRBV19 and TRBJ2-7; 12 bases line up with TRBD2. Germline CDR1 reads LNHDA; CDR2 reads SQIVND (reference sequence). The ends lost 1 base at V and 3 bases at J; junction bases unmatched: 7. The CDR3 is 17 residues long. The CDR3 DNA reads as TGTGCCAGTAGTATAGTATGGACTAGCGGGATTCTCTACGAGCAGTACTTC. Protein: CASSIVWTSGILYEQYF.